The source of this T cell receptor beta chain is a study of blood T cell repertoires in COVID-19. The overall study: Specimens from acute and convalescent COVID-19 originated in the United States, Italy and Spain. PBMCs, B-cell-depleted T cells, or T cells provided the cDNA or gDNA that made up the material.

The junction had 2 bases not matched to a gene; V was cut back by 2 bases and J by 0 bases. The CDR3 contains 16 residues. CDR1 is SGHDT, CDR2 YYEEEE, per germline. Authors' processing steps: Scientists estimated how many nucleated cells there were by amplifying reference gene primers. Data came from immunoSEQ multiplex PCR; TCRdb stores just in-frame clones and leaves some out. V, J and clone size are taken as reported in that table, and D and trimming were inferred from the DNA itself. The sample comprises 210,000 or so clones, about 90% of which are singletons, and less than 3.5% rests with the top ten. During active infection, Seattle patients enrolled and were then monitored through disease.

The V call is TRBV5-6, the J call TRBJ1-4, with 9 bases identical to TRBD1. This sequence originates from a man aged 25 to 45 with COVID-19, enrolled during active disease. Material: peripheral blood. CDR3 bases: TGTGCCAGCAGCTTACAGGGGGCTGCAACTAATGAAAAACTGTTTTTT. This gives the protein CASSLQGAATNEKLFF.